These T cell receptor beta chains were read from a single sample in a study of blood T cell repertoires in COVID-19. The protocol was immunoSEQ multiplex PCR, while the TCRdb copy is restricted to in-frame clones and leaves out a portion. The table has about 120,000 clones, 76% seen once. Sequencing was done on a sample of peripheral blood. The source of these receptors is a woman older than 75 with acute or convalescent COVID-19. Both conserved end residues are part of each CDR3. The order of the fields is CDR3 protein, CDR3 DNA, V gene, J gene, clone size, D gene. The D gene is left open where the match is weak. The size of a clone is reported for some rows only, either as once, few or many, or as a class for expanded clones.

CDR3: CASSLQGRLNTEAFF
DNA: TGTGCCAGCAGTCTACAGGGGAGGCTGAACACTGAAGCTTTCTTT
V: TRBV6-5
J: TRBJ1-1
size: NA
D: TRBD1

CDR3: CASSLDLQGNTEAFF
DNA: TGTGCCAGCAGCTTGGATCTACAGGGGAACACTGAAGCTTTCTTT
V: TRBV5-4
J: TRBJ1-1
size: NA
D: NA

CDR3: CASSQDLGNTEAFF
DNA: TGCGCCAGCAGCCAAGACCTCGGGAACACTGAAGCTTTCTTT
V: TRBV4-1
J: TRBJ1-1
size: NA
D: NA

CDR3: CASSRGRPGTVLSNQPQHF
DNA: TGTGCCAGCAGCCGGGGACGGCCAGGGACAGTCCTTAGCAATCAGCCCCAGCATTTT
V: TRBV3-1/TRBV3-2
J: TRBJ1-5
size: NA
D: TRBD1

CDR3: CASSGQGGEFGSPLHF
DNA: TGTGCCAGCAGTGGCCAGGGTGGTGAATTTGGCTCACCCCTCCACTTT
V: TRBV6-1
J: TRBJ1-6
size: NA
D: NA

CDR3: CASSSRAEQFF
DNA: TGTGCCAGCAGCTCCAGGGCTGAGCAGTTCTTC
V: TRBV6-5
J: TRBJ2-1
size: NA
D: NA

CDR3: CASSGQRNTEAFF
DNA: TGTGCCAGCAGCGGACAGAGGAACACTGAAGCTTTCTTT
V: TRBV7-9
J: TRBJ1-1
size: few
D: NA

CDR3: CASSQALWQGASGYTF
DNA: TGCGCCAGCAGCCAGGCTCTATGGCAGGGGGCGTCTGGCTACACCTTC
V: TRBV4-1
J: TRBJ1-2
size: NA
D: TRBD1

CDR3: CAWGPGGSEAFF
DNA: TGTGCCTGGGGACCAGGAGGGTCTGAAGCTTTCTTT
V: TRBV30
J: TRBJ1-1
size: NA
D: NA

CDR3: CASSLGEETQYF
DNA: TGTGCCAGCAGCTTAGGAGAGGAGACCCAGTACTTC
V: TRBV7-2
J: TRBJ2-5
size: NA
D: NA

CDR3: CAWSVLDRAQYF
DNA: TGTGCCTGGAGTGTTCTGGACAGGGCTCAGTACTTC
V: TRBV30
J: TRBJ2-7
size: NA
D: TRBD1

CDR3: CASSVQGPSYEQYF
DNA: TGTGCCAGCAGTGTCCAGGGTCCGTCCTACGAGCAGTACTTC
V: TRBV2
J: TRBJ2-7
size: NA
D: NA

CDR3: CASSPSGQSPGELFF
DNA: TGTGCCAGCAGCCCCTCGGGACAGTCACCCGGGGAGCTGTTTTTT
V: TRBV9
J: TRBJ2-2
size: NA
D: TRBD1

CDR3: CASSPPPRGGVLGEQYF
DNA: TGTGCCAGCTCACCACCGCCGCGGGGTGGGGTATTGGGCGAGCAGTACTTC
V: TRBV18
J: TRBJ2-7
size: few
D: NA

CDR3: CAIGSGTGEQYF
DNA: TGTGCCATCGGGAGCGGAACCGGGGAGCAGTACTTC
V: TRBV28
J: TRBJ2-7
size: NA
D: NA

CDR3: CASSLDRVYNSPLHF
DNA: TGTGCCAGCAGCTTGGACAGGGTTTATAATTCACCCCTCCACTTT
V: TRBV5-5
J: TRBJ1-6
size: NA
D: NA

CDR3: CASSQFVGGRLDTQYF
DNA: TGCGCCAGCAGTCAGTTCGTTGGAGGGAGGTTAGATACGCAGTATTTT
V: TRBV23-1
J: TRBJ2-3
size: NA
D: NA

CDR3: CASSSGTSGGLWQFF
DNA: TGTGCCAGCAGCTCCGGGACTAGCGGGGGACTCTGGCAGTTCTTC
V: TRBV7-9
J: TRBJ2-1
size: NA
D: TRBD2

CDR3: CASRPSGAGSSYNEQFF
DNA: TGTGCCAGCAGACCTAGTGGGGCGGGGAGCTCCTACAATGAGCAGTTCTTC
V: TRBV14
J: TRBJ2-1
size: NA
D: NA

CDR3: CASSRSGEYNEQFF
DNA: TGCGCCAGCAGCAGGAGCGGGGAGTACAATGAGCAGTTCTTC
V: TRBV5-1
J: TRBJ2-1
size: NA
D: TRBD2

CDR3: CATSRDGTSMRNTGELFF
DNA: TGTGCCACCAGCAGAGACGGGACTAGCATGAGGAACACCGGGGAGCTGTTTTTT
V: TRBV15
J: TRBJ2-2
size: NA
D: TRBD2

CDR3: CASSLQTGTGAGGYTF
DNA: TGTGCCAGCAGTTTACAAACCGGGACAGGGGCAGGTGGCTACACCTTC
V: TRBV28
J: TRBJ1-2
size: few
D: TRBD1

CDR3: CASSRTNRGYTF
DNA: TGTGCCAGTAGTCGGACGAACAGGGGCTACACCTTC
V: TRBV19
J: TRBJ1-2
size: NA
D: NA

CDR3: CASNPWTGGGGYTF
DNA: TGTGCCAGCAACCCTTGGACAGGGGGGGGTGGCTACACCTTC
V: TRBV2
J: TRBJ1-2
size: NA
D: TRBD1

CDR3: CASSQEYDTQYF
DNA: TGTGCCAGCAGCCAAGAATATGATACGCAGTATTTT
V: TRBV3-1/TRBV3-2
J: TRBJ2-3
size: NA
D: NA

CDR3: CASSPGRGGLKTQYF
DNA: TGTGCCAGCAGCCCCGGGCGGGGGGGCCTGAAGACCCAGTACTTC
V: TRBV6-2/TRBV6-3
J: TRBJ2-5
size: NA
D: TRBD2

CDR3: CSASPQTTYGYTF
DNA: TGCAGTGCTAGTCCCCAGACTACGTATGGCTACACCTTC
V: TRBV20-1
J: TRBJ1-2
size: NA
D: NA

CDR3: CTSSTRWTGQFGDTQYF
DNA: TGCACCAGCAGCACGAGGTGGACAGGGCAGTTTGGAGATACGCAGTATTTT
V: TRBV1
J: TRBJ2-3
size: NA
D: NA

CDR3: CASSQDRTGSSYNEQFF
DNA: TGCGCCAGCAGCCAAGATCGTACGGGAAGCTCCTACAATGAGCAGTTCTTC
V: TRBV4-1
J: TRBJ2-1
size: NA
D: NA

CDR3: CASSQGGGAWDEQYF
DNA: TGTGCCAGCAGCCAGGGCGGGGGGGCCTGGGACGAGCAGTACTTC
V: TRBV4-2
J: TRBJ2-7
size: NA
D: TRBD2

CDR3: CASSYLTGGTEAFF
DNA: TGTGCCAGCAGCTACCTGACAGGGGGCACTGAAGCTTTCTTT
V: TRBV6-5
J: TRBJ1-1
size: NA
D: TRBD1

CDR3: CASSIGGTLSNQPQHF
DNA: TGTGCCAGTAGTATAGGCGGGACCCTTAGCAATCAGCCCCAGCATTTT
V: TRBV19
J: TRBJ1-5
size: once
D: NA

CDR3: CASSERRYEQYF
DNA: TGTGCCAGCAGTGAGCGGCGCTACGAGCAGTACTTC
V: TRBV2
J: TRBJ2-7
size: NA
D: NA

CDR3: CASSIDSYEQYF
DNA: TGTGCCAGCAGTATCGACAGCTACGAGCAGTACTTC
V: TRBV6-6
J: TRBJ2-7
size: few
D: NA

CDR3: CASSDNMRNYGYTF
DNA: TGTGCCAGCAGTGATAACATGAGGAACTATGGCTACACCTTC
V: TRBV2
J: TRBJ1-2
size: NA
D: NA

CDR3: CATSGQGAYSGANVLTF
DNA: TGTGCCACCAGTGGGCAGGGGGCCTACTCTGGGGCCAACGTCCTGACTTTC
V: TRBV24-1
J: TRBJ2-6
size: NA
D: TRBD1

CDR3: CASSLDTGGPYNEQFF
DNA: TGTGCCAGCAGCTTAGATACGGGAGGGCCTTACAATGAGCAGTTCTTC
V: TRBV7-6
J: TRBJ2-1
size: NA
D: TRBD2

CDR3: CASIRQPLSGNTIYF
DNA: TGTGCCAGCATAAGACAGCCACTCTCTGGAAACACCATATATTTT
V: TRBV28
J: TRBJ1-3
size: NA
D: NA

CDR3: CASRKTSSYGYTF
DNA: TGTGCCAGCAGGAAGACATCCTCATATGGCTACACCTTC
V: TRBV12-3/TRBV12-4
J: TRBJ1-2
size: once
D: NA

CDR3: CASSQVRGGYNEQFF
DNA: TGCGCCAGCAGCCAAGTGCGGGGGGGCTACAATGAGCAGTTCTTC
V: TRBV4-1
J: TRBJ2-1
size: once
D: TRBD2

CDR3: CASSGGTRSGDTQYF
DNA: TGTGCCAGCAGCGGTGGGACTAGGAGCGGAGATACGCAGTATTTT
V: TRBV5-5
J: TRBJ2-3
size: NA
D: TRBD2

CDR3: CASSLYPVNTEAFF
DNA: TGTGCCAGCAGCTTGTATCCCGTCAACACTGAAGCTTTCTTT
V: TRBV5-6
J: TRBJ1-1
size: once
D: NA

CDR3: CASSYSSGVYEQYF
DNA: TGTGCCAGCAGTTACTCTAGCGGGGTCTACGAGCAGTACTTC
V: TRBV6-2/TRBV6-3
J: TRBJ2-7
size: few
D: TRBD2

CDR3: CASSEARGTGVYGYTF
DNA: TGTGCCAGCAGTGAAGCAAGAGGGACAGGGGTCTATGGCTACACCTTC
V: TRBV6-1
J: TRBJ1-2
size: NA
D: TRBD1

CDR3: CASSLPGRGDGYTF
DNA: TGTGCCAGCTCACTACCGGGCAGGGGTGATGGCTACACCTTC
V: TRBV18
J: TRBJ1-2
size: few
D: NA

CDR3: CASSPTGVAGDEQFF
DNA: TGCGCCAGCAGCCCGACAGGGGTCGCGGGCGATGAGCAGTTCTTC
V: TRBV4-3
J: TRBJ2-1
size: once
D: TRBD1

CDR3: CASRVSGYGNEQFF
DNA: TGCGCCAGCAGAGTGTCAGGGTACGGCAATGAGCAGTTCTTC
V: TRBV5-1
J: TRBJ2-1
size: once
D: NA

CDR3: CASSWLAGEETQYF
DNA: TGTGCCAGCAGCTGGTTAGCGGGGGAAGAGACCCAGTACTTC
V: TRBV7-9
J: TRBJ2-5
size: once
D: TRBD2

CDR3: CASSLSPSTTYEQYF
DNA: TGTGCCAGCAGCCTTTCGCCGAGTACCACCTACGAGCAGTACTTC
V: TRBV9
J: TRBJ2-7
size: NA
D: NA